A single sample is the source of the 3 T cell receptor beta chains below, sequenced in a study of blood T cells in healthy people across ages. The second PCR ran roughly 6 to 12 cycles with a sample-barcoded 5' primer and J-beta primers. TCRdb reanalysed the 5' RACE reads using MiXCR and keeps one entry per CDR3 protein. The sample holds roughly 800,000 distinct CDR3 sequences, roughly 60% seen once. Material: blood. The receptor source for this set is a man aged 25-40 years in good health.

The chain links TRBV30 to TRBJ2-3; 8 bases agree with TRBD2. Germline V gives CDR1 GTSNPN, CDR2 SVGIG (reference sequence). V dropped 3 bases and J dropped 6; count of bases not matched to a gene: 11. The CDR3 runs 15 residues. The CDR3: CAWSSGLVMADTQYF. The DNA for the CDR3 is TGTGCCTGGAGCTCGGGACTAGTCATGGCCGATACGCAGTATTTT.

This clonotype came up once. The CDR3 coding sequence is TGCAGTGTACGGGATTCTATAAGCTACGAGCAGTACTTC. As protein: CSVRDSISYEQYF. The chain has TRBV20-1 and TRBJ2-7, with a tentative D call TRBD2 (5 bases). Trimming stripped 7 bases from V and 3 bases from J, with 16 bases between. From germline, CDR1 is DFQATT and CDR2 SNEGSKA (reference sequence). The CDR3 sequence is 13 residues long.

The rearrangement links TRBV7-2 to TRBJ2-5; D unresolved. The germline CDR1 and CDR2 sequences are SGHTA and FQGNSA. Deletions cut 2 bases from V and 5 bases from J, with 12 bases between. The CDR3 consists of 14 residues. CDR3 loop: CASSLRRVGETQYF. In DNA form, the CDR3 reads TGTGCCAGCAGCTTAAGGCGAGTTGGGGAGACCCAGTACTTC.